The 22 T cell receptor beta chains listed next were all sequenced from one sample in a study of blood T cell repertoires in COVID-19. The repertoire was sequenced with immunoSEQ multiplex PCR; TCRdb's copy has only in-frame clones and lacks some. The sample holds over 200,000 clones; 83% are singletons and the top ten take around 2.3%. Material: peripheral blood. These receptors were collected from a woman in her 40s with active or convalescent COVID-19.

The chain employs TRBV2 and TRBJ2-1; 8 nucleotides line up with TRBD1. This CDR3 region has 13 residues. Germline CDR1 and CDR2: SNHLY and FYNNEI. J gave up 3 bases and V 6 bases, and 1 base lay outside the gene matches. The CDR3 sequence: CASRGTGYNEQFF. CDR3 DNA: TGTGCCAGCAGGGGGACAGGCTACAATGAGCAGTTCTTC. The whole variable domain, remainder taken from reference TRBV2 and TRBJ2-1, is EPEVTQTPSHQVTQMGQEVILRCVPISNHLYFYWYRQILGQKVEFLVSFYNNEISEKSEIFDDQFSVERPDGSNFTLKIRSTKLEDSAMYFCASRGTGYNEQFFGPGTRLTVL.

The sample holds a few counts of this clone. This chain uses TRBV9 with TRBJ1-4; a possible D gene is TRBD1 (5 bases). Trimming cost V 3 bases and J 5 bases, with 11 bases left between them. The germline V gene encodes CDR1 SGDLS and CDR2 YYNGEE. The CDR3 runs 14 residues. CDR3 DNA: TGTGCCAGCAGCGATGACAGACGGAATGAAAAACTGTTTTTT. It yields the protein CASSDDRRNEKLFF.

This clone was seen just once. This CDR3 is CASSEGWEIAGGTDTQYF. The CDR3 DNA sequence: TGTGCCAGCAGTGAAGGCTGGGAAATAGCGGGGGGGACAGATACGCAGTATTTT. This sequence joins TRBV2 and TRBJ2-3; 11 bases align to TRBD2. Per the germline V gene, CDR1 is SNHLY and CDR2 is FYNNEI. V shed 1 base and J 3 bases; nucleotides not matched to a gene: 9. This CDR3 region has 18 residues.

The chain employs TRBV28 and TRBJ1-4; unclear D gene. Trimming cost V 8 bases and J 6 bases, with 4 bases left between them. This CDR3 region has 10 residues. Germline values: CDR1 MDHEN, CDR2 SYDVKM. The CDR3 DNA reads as TGTGCCAGCTATGATGAAAAACTGTTTTTT. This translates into CASYDEKLFF.

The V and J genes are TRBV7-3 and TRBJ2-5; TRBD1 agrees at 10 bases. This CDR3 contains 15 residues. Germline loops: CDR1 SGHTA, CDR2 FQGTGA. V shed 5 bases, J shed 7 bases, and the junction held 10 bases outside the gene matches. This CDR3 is CASSPDGTGAGTQYF. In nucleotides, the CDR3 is TGTGCCAGCAGCCCGGACGGGACAGGGGCCGGGACCCAGTACTTC.

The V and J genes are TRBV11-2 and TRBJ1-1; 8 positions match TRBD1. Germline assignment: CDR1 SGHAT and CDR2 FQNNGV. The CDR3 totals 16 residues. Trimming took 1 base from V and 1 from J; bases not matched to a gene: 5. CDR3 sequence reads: CASSLVSGTGNTEAFF. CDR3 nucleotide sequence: TGTGCCAGCAGCTTAGTGTCCGGGACAGGGAACACTGAAGCTTTCTTT.

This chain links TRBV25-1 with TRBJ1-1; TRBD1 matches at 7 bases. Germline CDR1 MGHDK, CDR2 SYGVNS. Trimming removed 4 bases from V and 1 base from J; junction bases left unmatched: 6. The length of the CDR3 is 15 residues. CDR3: CASSGWTGGNTEAFF. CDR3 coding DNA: TGTGCCAGCAGTGGGTGGACAGGTGGGAACACTGAAGCTTTCTTT. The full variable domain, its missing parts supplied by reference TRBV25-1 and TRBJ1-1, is EADIYQTPRYLVIGTGKKITLECSQTMGHDKMYWYQQDPGMELHLIHYSYGVNSTEKGDLSSESTVSRIRTEHFPLTLESARPSHTSQYLCASSGWTGGNTEAFFGQGTRLTVV.

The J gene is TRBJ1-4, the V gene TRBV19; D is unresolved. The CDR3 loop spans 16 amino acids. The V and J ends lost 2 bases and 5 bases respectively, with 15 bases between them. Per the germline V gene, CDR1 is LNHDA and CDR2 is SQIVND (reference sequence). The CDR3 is CASSIMSDSSNEKLFF. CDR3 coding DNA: TGTGCCAGTAGTATAATGTCCGACTCGTCGAATGAAAAACTGTTTTTT.

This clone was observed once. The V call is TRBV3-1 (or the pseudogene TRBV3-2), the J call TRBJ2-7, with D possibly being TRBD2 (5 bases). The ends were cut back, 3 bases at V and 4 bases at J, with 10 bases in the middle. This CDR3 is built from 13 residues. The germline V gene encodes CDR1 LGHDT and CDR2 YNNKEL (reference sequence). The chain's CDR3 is CASSHAGLYEQYF. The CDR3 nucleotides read TGTGCCAGCAGCCATGCGGGCCTGTACGAGCAGTACTTC.

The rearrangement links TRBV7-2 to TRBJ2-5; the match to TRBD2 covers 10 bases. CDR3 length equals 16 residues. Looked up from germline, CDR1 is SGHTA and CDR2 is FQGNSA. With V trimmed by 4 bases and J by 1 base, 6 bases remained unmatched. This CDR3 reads CASSWSSGGFQETQYF. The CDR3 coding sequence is TGTGCCAGCAGCTGGAGTAGCGGGGGGTTCCAAGAGACCCAGTACTTC. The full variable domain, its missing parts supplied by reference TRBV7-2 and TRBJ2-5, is GAGVSQSPSNKVTEKGKDVELRCDPISGHTALYWYRQSLGQGLEFLIYFQGNSAPDKSGLPSDRFSAERTGGSVSTLTIQRTQQEDSAVYLCASSWSSGGFQETQYFGPGTRLLVL.

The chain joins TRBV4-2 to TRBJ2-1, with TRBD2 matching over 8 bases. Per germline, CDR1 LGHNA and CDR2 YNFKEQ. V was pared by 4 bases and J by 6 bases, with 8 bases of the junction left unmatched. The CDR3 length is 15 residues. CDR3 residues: CASSPDSGELNEQFF. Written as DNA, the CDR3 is TGTGCCAGCAGCCCGGATAGCGGGGAACTCAATGAGCAGTTCTTC.

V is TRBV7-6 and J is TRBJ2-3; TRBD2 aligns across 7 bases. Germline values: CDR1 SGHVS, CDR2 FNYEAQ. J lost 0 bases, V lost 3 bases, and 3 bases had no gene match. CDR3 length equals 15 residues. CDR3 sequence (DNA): TGTGCCAGCAGCTTTTCTAGCGGAAGCACAGATACGCAGTATTTT. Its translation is CASSFSSGSTDTQYF.

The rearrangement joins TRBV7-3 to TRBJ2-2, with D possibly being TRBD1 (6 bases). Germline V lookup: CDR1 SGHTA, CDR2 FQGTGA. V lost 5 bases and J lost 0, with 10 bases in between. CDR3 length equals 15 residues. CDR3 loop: CASSPGQPNTGELFF. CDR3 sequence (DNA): TGTGCCAGCAGCCCTGGACAGCCGAACACCGGGGAGCTGTTTTTT.

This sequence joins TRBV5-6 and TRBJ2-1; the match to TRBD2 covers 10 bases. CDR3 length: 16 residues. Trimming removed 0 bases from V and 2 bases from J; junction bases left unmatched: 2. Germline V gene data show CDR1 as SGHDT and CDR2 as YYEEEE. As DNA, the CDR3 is TGTGCCAGCAGCTTGGAACTAGCGGGGCCCTACAATGAGCAGTTCTTC. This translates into CASSLELAGPYNEQFF.

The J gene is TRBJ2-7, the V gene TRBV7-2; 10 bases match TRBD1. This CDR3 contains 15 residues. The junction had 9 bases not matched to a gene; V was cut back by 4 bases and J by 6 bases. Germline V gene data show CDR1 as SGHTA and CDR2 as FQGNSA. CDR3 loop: CASSYRDRGLGEQYF. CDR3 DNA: TGTGCCAGCAGCTACCGGGACAGGGGTCTTGGCGAGCAGTACTTC.

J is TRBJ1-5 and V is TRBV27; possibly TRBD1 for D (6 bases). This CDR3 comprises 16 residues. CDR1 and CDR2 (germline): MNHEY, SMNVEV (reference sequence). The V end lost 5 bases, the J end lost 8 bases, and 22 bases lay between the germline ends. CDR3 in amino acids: CASSLRGDKFLKPQHF. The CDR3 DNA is TGTGCCAGCAGTCTCCGTGGGGACAAGTTTCTTAAGCCCCAGCATTTT.

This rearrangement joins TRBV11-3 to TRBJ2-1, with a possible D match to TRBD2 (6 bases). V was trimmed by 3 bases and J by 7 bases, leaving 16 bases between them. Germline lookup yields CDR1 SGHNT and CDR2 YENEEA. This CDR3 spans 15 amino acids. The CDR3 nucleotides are TGTGCCAGCAGCTTGGGGGGATTACTAAGAAATGAGCAGTTCTTC. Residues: CASSLGGLLRNEQFF.

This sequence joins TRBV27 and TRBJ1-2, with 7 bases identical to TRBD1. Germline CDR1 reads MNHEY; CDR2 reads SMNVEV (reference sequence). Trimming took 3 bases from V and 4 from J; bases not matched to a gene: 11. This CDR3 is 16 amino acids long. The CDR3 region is CASSFAYQGGSYGYTF. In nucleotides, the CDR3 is TGTGCCAGCAGTTTCGCGTACCAGGGGGGTTCCTATGGCTACACCTTC.

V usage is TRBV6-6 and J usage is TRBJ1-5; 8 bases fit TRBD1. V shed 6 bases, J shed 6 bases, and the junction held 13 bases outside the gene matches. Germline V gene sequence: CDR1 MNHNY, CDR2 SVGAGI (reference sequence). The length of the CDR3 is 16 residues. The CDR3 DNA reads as TGTGCCAGCAGGGTCGCACAGGGGGGAACGGGTCAGCCCCAGCATTTT. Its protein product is CASRVAQGGTGQPQHF.

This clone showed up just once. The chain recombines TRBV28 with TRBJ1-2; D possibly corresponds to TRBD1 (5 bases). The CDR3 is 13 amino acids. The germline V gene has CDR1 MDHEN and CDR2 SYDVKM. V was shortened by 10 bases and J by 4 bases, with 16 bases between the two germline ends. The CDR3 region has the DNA TGTGCCACCGATAAGGGGCTGGGCTATGGCTACACCTTC. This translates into CATDKGLGYGYTF.

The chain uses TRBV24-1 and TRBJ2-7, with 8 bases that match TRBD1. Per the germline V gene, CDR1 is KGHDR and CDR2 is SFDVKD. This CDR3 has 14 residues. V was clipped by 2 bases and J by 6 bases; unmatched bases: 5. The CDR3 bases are TGTGCCACCAGTGATTCGACAGGGGTTTTCGAGCAGTACTTC. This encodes CATSDSTGVFEQYF.

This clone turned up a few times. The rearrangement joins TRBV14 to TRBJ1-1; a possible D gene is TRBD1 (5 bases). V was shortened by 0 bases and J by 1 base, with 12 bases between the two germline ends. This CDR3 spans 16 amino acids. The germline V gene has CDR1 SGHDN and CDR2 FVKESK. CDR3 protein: CASSQDGGARNTEAFF. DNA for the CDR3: TGTGCCAGCAGCCAAGATGGCGGGGCAAGGAACACTGAAGCTTTCTTT. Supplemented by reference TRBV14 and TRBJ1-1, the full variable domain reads EAGVTQFPSHSVIEKGQTVTLRCDPISGHDNLYWYRRVMGKEIKFLLHFVKESKQDESGMPNNRFLAERTGGTYSTLKVQPAELEDSGVYFCASSQDGGARNTEAFFGQGTRLTVV.